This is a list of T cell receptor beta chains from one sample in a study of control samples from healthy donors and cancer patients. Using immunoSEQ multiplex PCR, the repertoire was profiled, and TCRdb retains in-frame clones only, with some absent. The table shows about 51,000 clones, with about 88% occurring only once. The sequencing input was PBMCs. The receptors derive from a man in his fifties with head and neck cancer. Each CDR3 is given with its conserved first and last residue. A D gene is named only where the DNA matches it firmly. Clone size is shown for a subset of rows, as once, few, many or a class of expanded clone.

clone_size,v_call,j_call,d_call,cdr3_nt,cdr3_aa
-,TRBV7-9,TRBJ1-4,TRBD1,TGTGCCAGCAGCTTACAGACAGGGGGGCGAGAAAAACTGTTTTTT,CASSLQTGGREKLFF
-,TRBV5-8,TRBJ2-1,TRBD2,TGTGCCAGCAGCAACATCCTAGCGGGTCATGAGCAGTTCTTC,CASSNILAGHEQFF
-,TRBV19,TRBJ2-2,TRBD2,TGTGCCAGTAAACGGGGGGCCGGGGAGCTGTTTTTT,CASKRGAGELFF
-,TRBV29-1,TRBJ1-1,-,TGCAGCGGGTACAGGGAAAGGGCTGAAGCTTTCTTT,CSGYRERAEAFF
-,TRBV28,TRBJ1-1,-,TGTGCCAGCAGTTTCGGGGTTTTGAACACTGAAGCTTTCTTT,CASSFGVLNTEAFF
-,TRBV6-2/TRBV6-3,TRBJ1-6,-,TGTGCCAGCAGTTACGGGTTCGAGTCACCCCTCCACTTT,CASSYGFESPLHF
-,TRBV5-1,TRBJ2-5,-,TGCGCCAGCAGCTTGGAAGGGATGGCGGGCCAAGAGACCCAGTACTTC,CASSLEGMAGQETQYF
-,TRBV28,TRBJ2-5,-,TGTGCCAGCTTGGGACTTCGGGGTGGGACCCAGTACTTC,CASLGLRGGTQYF
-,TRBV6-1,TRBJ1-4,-,TGTGCCAGCAGTGAAACCCCTAGGGGAGCAAATGAAAAACTGTTTTTT,CASSETPRGANEKLFF
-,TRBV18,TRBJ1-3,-,TGTGCCAGCTCACTGGGGGGCGCATCTGGAAACACCATATATTTT,CASSLGGASGNTIYF
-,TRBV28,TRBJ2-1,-,TGTGCCAGCAGCCAATCGGGTTACAATGAGCAGTTCTTC,CASSQSGYNEQFF
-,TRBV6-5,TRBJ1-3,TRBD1,TGTGCCAGCAGACAGGACAGGCTGACTGGAAACACCATATATTTT,CASRQDRLTGNTIYF
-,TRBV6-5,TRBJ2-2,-,TGTGCCAGCCTGGACCGGGTGGGGGCCGGGGAGCTGTTTTTT,CASLDRVGAGELFF
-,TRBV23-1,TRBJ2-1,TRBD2,TGCGCCAGCAGTCAATCCTCCCGACTAGCGGGAGGGGGCAATGAGCAGTTCTTC,CASSQSSRLAGGGNEQFF
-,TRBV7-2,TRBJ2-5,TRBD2,TGTGCCAGCAGCTTAGCGCTAGCGGGGGGGGGAGAGACCCAGTACTTC,CASSLALAGGGETQYF
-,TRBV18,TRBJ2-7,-,TGTGCCAGCTCACCAAACAGGGGGGGCTCCTACGAGCAGTACTTC,CASSPNRGGSYEQYF
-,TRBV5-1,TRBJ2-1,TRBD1,TGCGCCAGCAGCCTCATCCCGGGACAGGGGTCGACCTGGATCTTC,CASSLIPGQGSTWIF
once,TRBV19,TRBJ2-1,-,TGTGCCAGTAGTCCGCCCAACAGCAATGAGCAGTTCTTC,CASSPPNSNEQFF
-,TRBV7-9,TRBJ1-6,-,TGTGCCAGCAGCTCAGTCGACAGGAGCTATTCACCCCTCCACTTT,CASSSVDRSYSPLHF
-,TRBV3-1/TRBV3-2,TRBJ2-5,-,TGTGCCAGCAGCGCGAACGCAGCCACCATCAAAGGGACCCAGTACTTC,CASSANAATIKGTQYF
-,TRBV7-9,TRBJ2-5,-,TGTGCCAGCAGCTTAACAGGGACGGGCGAGACCCAGTACTTC,CASSLTGTGETQYF
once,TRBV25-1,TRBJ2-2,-,TGTGCCAGCAGTGAATGGGGTAGAAGCGCCGGGGAGCTGTTTTTT,CASSEWGRSAGELFF
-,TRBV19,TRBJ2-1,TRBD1,TGTGCCAGTAGTAAAGACAGGGCCTCCTACAATGAGCAGTTCTTC,CASSKDRASYNEQFF
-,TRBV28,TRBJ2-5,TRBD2,TGTGCCAGCAGTCCTGGGACTAGCGGGGGGGCCGCGGAGACCCAGTACTTC,CASSPGTSGGAAETQYF
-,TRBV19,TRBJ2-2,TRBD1,TGTGCCAGGTCCTGGGACAGGGCATCCCTGAACACCGGGGAGCTGTTTTTT,CARSWDRASLNTGELFF
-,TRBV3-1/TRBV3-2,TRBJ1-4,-,TGTGCCAGCAGCCAAGAGGAAAAACTGTTTTTT,CASSQEEKLFF
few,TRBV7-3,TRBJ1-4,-,TGTGCCAGCAGCTTACCGTCGTCGCAACTCCGAGAAAAACTGTTTTTT,CASSLPSSQLREKLFF